This section outlines one TCR beta chain sequence together with its context. What it binds is not known. This entry is derived from a study of T cell responses to AZD1222 COVID-19 vaccine. Study findings and constraints: As reported, nearly half of all spike-specific TCRs target variant regions that are unmutated. Scientists sampled the repertoires only once the peak T cell response had passed.

Here immunoSEQ multiplex PCR was the method, and the copy in TCRdb shows in-frame clones only, minus some. The sample holds roughly 130,000 clones, roughly 88% seen once. This CDR3 spans 12 amino acids. The germline V and J ends were trimmed by 8 bases and 6 bases, with 16 bases remaining between them. Germline CDR1 and CDR2: GTSNPN and SVGIG (reference sequence). The chain employs TRBV30 and TRBJ2-5; weak D call: TRBD2 (6 bases). The clonotype originates from an adult in good health. Specimen: peripheral blood, collected on day 0 of MenACWY control vaccination. CDR3 residues: CAGRDSGKTQYF. The CDR3 DNA sequence: TGTGCCGGCCGGGACTCAGGGAAGACCCAGTACTTC.